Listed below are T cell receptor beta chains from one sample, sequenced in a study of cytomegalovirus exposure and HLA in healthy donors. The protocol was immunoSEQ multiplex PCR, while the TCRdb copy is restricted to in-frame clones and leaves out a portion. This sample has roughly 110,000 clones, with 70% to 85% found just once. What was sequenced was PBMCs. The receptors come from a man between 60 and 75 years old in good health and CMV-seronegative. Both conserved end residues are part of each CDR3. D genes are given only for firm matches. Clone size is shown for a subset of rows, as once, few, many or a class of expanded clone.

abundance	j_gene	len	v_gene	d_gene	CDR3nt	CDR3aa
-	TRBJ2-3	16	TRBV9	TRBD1	TGTGCCAGCAGCTCAACCAGGGGGAGCCGCACAGATACGCAGTATTTT	CASSSTRGSRTDTQYF
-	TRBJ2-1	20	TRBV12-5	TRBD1	TGTGCTAGTGGTTTAGGTGGGCAGGGGGTTACTAAGCCCGCTTACAATGAGCAGTTCTTC	CASGLGGQGVTKPAYNEQFF
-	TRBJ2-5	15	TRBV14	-	TGTGCCAGCAGCCAAGATTGGGGGCCCGGGGAGACCCAGTACTTC	CASSQDWGPGETQYF
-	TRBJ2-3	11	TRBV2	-	TGTGCCAGCAGATCCGGGACAACGCAGTATTTT	CASRSGTTQYF
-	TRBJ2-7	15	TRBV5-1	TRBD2	TGCGCCAGCAGCACCTTAGCGGGGGAGACCTACGAGCAGTACTTC	CASSTLAGETYEQYF
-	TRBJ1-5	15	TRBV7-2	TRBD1	TGTGCCAGCAGCTTGGCAGGGGGCGGCAATCAGCCCCAGCATTTT	CASSLAGGGNQPQHF
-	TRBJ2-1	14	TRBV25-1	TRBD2	TGTGCCAGCAGCCTCGCGGGGGGTAACAATGAGCAGTTCTTC	CASSLAGGNNEQFF
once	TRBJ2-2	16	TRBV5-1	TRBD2	TGCGCCAGCACCCCGGCGGGGGGCCGGGGCACCGGGGAGCTGTTTTTT	CASTPAGGRGTGELFF
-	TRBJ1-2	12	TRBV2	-	TGTGCCAGCAGTGGGCAGGACTATGGCTACACCTTC	CASSGQDYGYTF
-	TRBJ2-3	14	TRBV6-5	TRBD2	TGTGCCAGCAAGCGGGGCCGGGGCACAGATACGCAGTATTTT	CASKRGRGTDTQYF
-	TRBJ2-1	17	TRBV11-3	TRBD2	TGTGCCAGCAGCCCCGAAGCAGCGGGGGGGCCGGGGAATGAGCAGTTCTTC	CASSPEAAGGPGNEQFF
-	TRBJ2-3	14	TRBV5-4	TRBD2	TGTGCCAGCAGCCAGACTAGCCGCACAGATACGCAGTATTTT	CASSQTSRTDTQYF
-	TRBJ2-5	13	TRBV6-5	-	TGTGCCAGCAGAGGGACATTCCAAGAGACCCAGTACTTC	CASRGTFQETQYF
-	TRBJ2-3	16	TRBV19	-	TGTGCCAGTAGTATCCCAGCTCCCGGAGGCACAGATACGCAGTATTTT	CASSIPAPGGTDTQYF
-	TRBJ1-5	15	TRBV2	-	TGTGCCAGCAGTGGAACGACAGGTTATCGACAGCCCCAGCATTTT	CASSGTTGYRQPQHF
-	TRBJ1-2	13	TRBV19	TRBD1	TGTGCCAGTAGTTCCCAGGGGGCGCCCGGCTACACCTTC	CASSSQGAPGYTF
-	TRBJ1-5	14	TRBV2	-	TGTGCCAGCAGCAGGGTGAGAGACAATCAGCCCCAGCATTTT	CASSRVRDNQPQHF
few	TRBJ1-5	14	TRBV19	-	TGTGCCAGTAGTATCGGCAGGGTCAATCAGCCCCAGCATTTT	CASSIGRVNQPQHF
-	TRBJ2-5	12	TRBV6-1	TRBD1	TGTGCCAGCAGGAGGGACAGGGAGACCCAGTACTTC	CASRRDRETQYF
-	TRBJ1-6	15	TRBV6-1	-	TGTGCCAGCCGCCGGGATCAGTCCCTTAATTCACCCCTCCACTTT	CASRRDQSLNSPLHF
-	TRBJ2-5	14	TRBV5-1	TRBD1	TGCGCCAGCAGCCCCCAGGGGGCGAGGGAGACCCAGTACTTC	CASSPQGARETQYF
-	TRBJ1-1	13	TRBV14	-	TGTGCCAGCAGGCCCCAGGGAAACACTGAAGCTTTCTTT	CASRPQGNTEAFF
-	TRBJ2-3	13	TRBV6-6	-	TGTGCCAGCAGTTACCGGGGAACAGATACGCAGTATTTT	CASSYRGTDTQYF
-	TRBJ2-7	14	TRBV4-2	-	TGTGCCAGCAGCCCCCTGGCCGACAGCTACGAGCAGTACTTC	CASSPLADSYEQYF
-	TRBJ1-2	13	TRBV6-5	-	TGTGCCAGCAGTTATTCACCGAGGAATGGCTACACCTTC	CASSYSPRNGYTF
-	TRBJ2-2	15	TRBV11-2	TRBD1	TGTGCCAGCATCCCGACAGGGGCGAACACCGGGGAGCTGTTTTTT	CASIPTGANTGELFF
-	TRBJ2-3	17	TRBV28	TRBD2	TGTGCCAGCAGTTTAACGCTAGCGGGGGTTAGCACAGATACGCAGTATTTT	CASSLTLAGVSTDTQYF
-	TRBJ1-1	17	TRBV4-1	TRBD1	TGCGCCAGCAGCCAAGCGGGACAGGGGGCGTCGGGCACTGAAGCTTTCTTT	CASSQAGQGASGTEAFF
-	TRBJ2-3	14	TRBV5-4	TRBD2	TGTGCCAGCAGCTATACTAGCGGGGTTGATACGCAGTATTTT	CASSYTSGVDTQYF
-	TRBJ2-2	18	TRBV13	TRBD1	TGTGCCAGCAGCCGGAAACCACCTGGACAGGGGTTGACCGGGGAGCTGTTTTTT	CASSRKPPGQGLTGELFF
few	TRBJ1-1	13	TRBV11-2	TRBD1	TGTGCCAGCAGCTTAAAGAGGACAGGAGAAGCTTTCTTT	CASSLKRTGEAFF
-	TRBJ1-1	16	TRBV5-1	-	TGCGCCAGCAGCTTGACAGCACAGGGTATCTACACTGAAGCTTTCTTT	CASSLTAQGIYTEAFF
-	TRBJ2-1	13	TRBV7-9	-	TGTGCCAGCAGCTTAGGGCAGGGCAATGAGCAGTTCTTC	CASSLGQGNEQFF
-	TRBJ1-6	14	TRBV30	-	TGTGCCTGGAGCAACTCGCGGGGAAATTCACCCCTCCACTTT	CAWSNSRGNSPLHF
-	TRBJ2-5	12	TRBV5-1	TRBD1	TGCGCCAGCAAACAGGGGCAAGAGACCCAGTACTTC	CASKQGQETQYF
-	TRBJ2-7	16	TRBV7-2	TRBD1	TGTGCCAGCAGCAACGACCGGGACAGGGCCGCCTACGAGCAGTACTTC	CASSNDRDRAAYEQYF
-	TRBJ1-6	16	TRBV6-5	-	TGTGCCAGCAGTTACTCGTCGTCAAGAGATAATTCACCCCTCCACTTT	CASSYSSSRDNSPLHF
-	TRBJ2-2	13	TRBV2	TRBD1	TGTGCCACCAGACAGGGGGTTTCCGGGGAGCTGTTTTTT	CATRQGVSGELFF
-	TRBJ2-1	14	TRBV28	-	TGTGCCAGCAGAACCCCTGAGGGAGGCAATGAGCAGTTCTTC	CASRTPEGGNEQFF
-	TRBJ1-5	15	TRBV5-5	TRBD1	TGTGCCAGCAGCTTGACAGGGGGCGGTAATCAGCCCCAGCATTTT	CASSLTGGGNQPQHF
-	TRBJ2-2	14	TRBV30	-	TGTGCCTGGAGTGGACAGGCGAACACCGGGGAGCTGTTTTTT	CAWSGQANTGELFF
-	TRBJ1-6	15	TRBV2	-	TGTGCCACCACAGAACTCAGCTCCTATAATTCACCCCTCCACTTT	CATTELSSYNSPLHF
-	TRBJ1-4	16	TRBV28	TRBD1	TGTGCCAGCAGAGACCCGGGGGACAGGGGGCTCGAAAAACTGTTTTTT	CASRDPGDRGLEKLFF
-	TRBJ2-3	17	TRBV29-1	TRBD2	TGCAGCGTTGAAACCCCCGGAGGTAGCGGGGGTGCAGATACGCAGTATTTT	CSVETPGGSGGADTQYF
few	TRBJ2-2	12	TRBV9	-	TGTGCCAGCAGCTTCCGGGGCGGGGAGCTGTTTTTT	CASSFRGGELFF
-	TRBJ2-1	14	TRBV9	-	TGTGCCAGCAGCTATCAAACCGCCAGGGGTGAGCAGTTCTTC	CASSYQTARGEQFF
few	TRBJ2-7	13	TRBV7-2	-	TGTGCCAGCAGCTTCGGGGGCTCCTACGAGCAGTACTTC	CASSFGGSYEQYF
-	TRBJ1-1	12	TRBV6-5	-	TGTGCCAGCAGGAGGACAGCCACTGAAGCTTTCTTT	CASRRTATEAFF
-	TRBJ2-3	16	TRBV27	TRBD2	TGTGCCAGCAGTTTGGGGGTTAGCGGGGTCACAGATACGCAGTATTTT	CASSLGVSGVTDTQYF
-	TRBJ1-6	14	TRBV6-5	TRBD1	TGTGCCAGCAGTTACGACAGGGGGCTACTCCCCCTCCACTTT	CASSYDRGLLPLHF
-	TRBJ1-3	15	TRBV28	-	TGTGCCAGCAGCTCCCAAGACAACTCTGGAAACACCATATATTTT	CASSSQDNSGNTIYF
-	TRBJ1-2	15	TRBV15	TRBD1	TGTGCCACCAGCAGAGAGCAGGGGGCTGGCTATGGCTACACCTTC	CATSREQGAGYGYTF
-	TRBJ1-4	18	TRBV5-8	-	TGTGCCAGCAGCCTCGGTGGGCAGGCCTTAGCAACTAATGAAAAACTGTTTTTT	CASSLGGQALATNEKLFF
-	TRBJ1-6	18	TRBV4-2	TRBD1	TGTGCCAGCAGCCAAGATAGGTATGAAGGAGGGGGCAATTCACCCCTCCACTTT	CASSQDRYEGGGNSPLHF
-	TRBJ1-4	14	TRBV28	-	TGTGCCAGCAGCCCCAGGTTCTCTAATGAAAAACTGTTTTTT	CASSPRFSNEKLFF
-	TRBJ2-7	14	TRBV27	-	TGTGCCAGCAGTAGCGGCTCAGGGGTGTACGAGCAGTACTTC	CASSSGSGVYEQYF
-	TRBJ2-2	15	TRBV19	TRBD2	TGTGCCAGTAGTATCAGCGGGGCGAACACTGGGGAGCTGTTTTTT	CASSISGANTGELFF
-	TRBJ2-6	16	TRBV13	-	TGTGCCAGCAGCTTTCTATGCAACTCTGGGGCCAACGTCCTGACTTTC	CASSFLCNSGANVLTF
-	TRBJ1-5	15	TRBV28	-	TGTGCCAGCAGCGGGGAGGGTTATGGCAATCAGCCCCAGCATTTT	CASSGEGYGNQPQHF
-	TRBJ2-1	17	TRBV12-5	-	TGTGCTAGTGGTTTAACCCCGAGACAGAGTATCTACAATGAGCAGTTCTTC	CASGLTPRQSIYNEQFF